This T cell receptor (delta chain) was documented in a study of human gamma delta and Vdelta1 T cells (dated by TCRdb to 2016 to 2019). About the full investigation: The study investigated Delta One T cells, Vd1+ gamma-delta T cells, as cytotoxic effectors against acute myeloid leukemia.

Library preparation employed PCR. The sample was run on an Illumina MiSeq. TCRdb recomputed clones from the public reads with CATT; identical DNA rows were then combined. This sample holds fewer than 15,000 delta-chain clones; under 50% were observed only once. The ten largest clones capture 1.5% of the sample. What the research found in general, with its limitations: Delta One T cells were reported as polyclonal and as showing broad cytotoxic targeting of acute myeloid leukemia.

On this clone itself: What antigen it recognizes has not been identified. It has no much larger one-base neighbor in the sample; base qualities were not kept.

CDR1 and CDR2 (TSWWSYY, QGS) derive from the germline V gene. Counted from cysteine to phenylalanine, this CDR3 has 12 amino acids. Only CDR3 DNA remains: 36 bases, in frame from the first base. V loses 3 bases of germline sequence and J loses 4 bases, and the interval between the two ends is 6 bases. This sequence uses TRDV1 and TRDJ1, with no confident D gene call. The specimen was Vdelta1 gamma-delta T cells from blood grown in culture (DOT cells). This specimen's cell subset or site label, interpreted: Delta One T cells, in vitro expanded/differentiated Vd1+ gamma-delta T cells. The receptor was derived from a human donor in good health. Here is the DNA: TGTGCTCTTGGGGATGGGTTCGATAAACTCATCTTT. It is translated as CALGDGFDKLIF.